The next 13 T cell receptor beta chains were all read from a single sample in a study of T cells after yellow fever vaccination. TCRdb used MiXCR to reprocess the 5' RACE reads, holding one entry per CDR3 protein. The table records a few hundred thousand distinct CDR3 sequences, less than 9.5% of them present only once. This sample comprised PBMCs, obtained roughly seven weeks after the first yellow fever vaccination. The receptors were sampled from a man between 18 and 35 years old who received the YFV17D yellow fever vaccine.

The V call is TRBV5-1, the J call TRBJ2-2; 7 nucleotides match TRBD1. Germline V gene data show CDR1 as SGHRS and CDR2 as YFSETQ. V was pared by 5 bases and J by 6 bases, with 7 bases of the junction left unmatched. The CDR3 runs to 14 residues. The CDR3 bases are TGCGCCAGCAGTAGACAGGGTAACGCCGGGGAGCTGTTTTTT. This translates into CASSRQGNAGELFF.

This clonotype was found a few times. The genes are TRBV7-8 and TRBJ2-5; 7 nucleotides match TRBD2. The germline V gene has CDR1 SGHVS and CDR2 FQNEAQ. With 5 bases clipped from V and 3 bases from J, the junction kept 9 bases outside the gene matches. CDR3 size: 15 residues. This CDR3 is CASSPAGTTKETQYF. The CDR3 DNA reads TGTGCCAGCAGCCCCGCGGGGACTACAAAAGAGACCCAGTACTTC. Based on the CDR3 plus reference TRBV7-8 and TRBJ2-5, the full variable domain is GAGVSQSPRYKVAKRGQDVALRCDPISGHVSLFWYQQALGQGPEFLTYFQNEAQLDKSGLPSDRFFAERPEGSVSTLKIQRTQQEDSAVYLCASSPAGTTKETQYFGPGTRLLVL.

The CDR3 loop reads CASSQEWTSGGEQFF. CDR3 DNA: TGTGCCAGCAGCCAAGAATGGACTAGCGGGGGTGAGCAGTTCTTC. The V and J genes are TRBV4-2 and TRBJ2-1; 13 bases are shared with TRBD2. After removal of 0 bases from V and 9 bases from J, the junction contained 2 bases not matched to a gene. This CDR3 comprises 15 residues. Germline V CDR1 and CDR2: LGHNA, YNFKEQ.

The gene calls are TRBV13 and TRBJ2-2; a possible D gene is TRBD1 (6 bases). Germline values: CDR1 PRHDT, CDR2 FYEKMQ (reference sequence). V was shortened by 5 bases and J by 5 bases, with 18 bases between the two germline ends. There are 16 residues in the CDR3. This CDR3 is CASSRGRGLTTGELFF. The CDR3 DNA is TGTGCCAGCAGCCGGGGAAGGGGGTTAACAACCGGGGAGCTGTTTTTT.

The table lists this clonotype with a few counts. The chain is built from TRBV12-3 or TRBV12-4 and TRBJ2-7; D unclear. The CDR3 is made up of 13 amino acids. The germline V and J ends were trimmed by 3 bases and 0 bases, with 6 bases remaining between them. The CDR3 DNA reads TGTGCCAGCAGTTTCGGCCACTCCTACGAGCAGTACTTC. It codes for CASSFGHSYEQYF.

This clonotype was observed at least ten times. V usage is TRBV12-3 or TRBV12-4 and J usage is TRBJ2-3, with TRBD1 identical over 9 bases. The CDR3 is 14 residues long. With V trimmed by 6 bases and J by 4 bases, 5 bases remained unmatched. The CDR3 coding sequence is TGTGCCAGCAGCTCTACAGGGGGCGCAGATACGCAGTATTTT. This sequence encodes CASSSTGGADTQYF.

The rearrangement uses TRBV11-3 and TRBJ2-1, with 8 bases aligning to TRBD2. The CDR3 contains 16 residues. Trimming removed 5 bases from V and 8 bases from J; junction bases left unmatched: 14. Germline V lookup: CDR1 SGHNT, CDR2 YENEEA. CDR3 residues: CASSTVIAGGADEQFF. CDR3 coding DNA: TGTGCCAGCAGCACCGTAATAGCCGGGGGGGCGGATGAGCAGTTCTTC.

The sample holds a few counts of this clonotype. The rearrangement joins TRBV3-1 to TRBJ2-3; 8 nucleotides line up with TRBD2. This CDR3 is 17 amino acids long. Germline V gives CDR1 LGHDT, CDR2 YNNKEL (reference sequence). The V and J ends lost 4 bases and 4 bases, in that order; junction bases with no gene match: 13. DNA of the CDR3: TGTGCCAGCAGCCGTACTAGCGGCGCGGGGCCCGCAGATACGCAGTATTTT. It yields the protein CASSRTSGAGPADTQYF.

The V gene is TRBV4-3, the J gene TRBJ2-7; D call uncertain. Germline CDR1 LGHNA, CDR2 YSLEER. V was shortened by 3 bases and J by 2 bases, with 14 bases between the two germline ends. This CDR3 is built from 15 residues. CDR3 coding DNA: TGCGCCAGCAGCCAGTTATACAGAGCCGCCTACGAGCAGTACTTC. Amino acids: CASSQLYRAAYEQYF.

V gene TRBV7-9 combines with J gene TRBJ2-5; tentatively, D is TRBD2 (5 bases). The CDR3 extends over 17 amino acids. Trimming pared 5 bases from V and 1 base from J, leaving 20 bases between. Looked up from germline, CDR1 is SEHNR and CDR2 is FQNEAQ (reference sequence). The CDR3 nucleotides read TGTGCCAGCAGCCCACCCCGGGGAATCCGGGGCCAAGAGACCCAGTACTTC. It yields the protein CASSPPRGIRGQETQYF.

This clonotype was observed a handful of times. The V call is TRBV5-4, the J call TRBJ2-3; 9 bases agree with TRBD1. Germline CDR1 reads SGHNT; CDR2 reads YYREEE (reference sequence). The CDR3 is 14 amino acids. The V segment lost 5 bases and the J segment 5 bases; nucleotides outside the gene matches: 6. For the CDR3, the DNA is TGTGCCAGCAGGCCGGGACAGGGAGGAGATACGCAGTATTTT. This encodes CASRPGQGGDTQYF.

This clonotype was counted a few times. V and J are TRBV15 and TRBJ2-7; 8 positions match TRBD2. Trimming removed 8 bases from V and 11 bases from J; junction bases left unmatched: 11. The CDR3 length is 12 residues. Germline V gene data show CDR1 as LNHNV and CDR2 as YYDKDF (reference sequence). CDR3 nucleotides: TGTGCCACCTCAGGAGTGACTAGCGTCAAGTACTTC. This translates into CATSGVTSVKYF.

This clonotype is a singleton in its sample. The rearrangement joins TRBV7-2 to TRBJ1-5; D remains unclear. CDR3 length: 13 amino acids. V gave up 1 base and J gave up 10 bases, with 11 bases separating them. Germline values: CDR1 SGHTA, CDR2 FQGNSA. The CDR3, as DNA: TGTGCCAGCAGCTTAGATGGCCGAGGTCCCCAGCATTTT. Amino acids: CASSLDGRGPQHF.